The 29 T cell receptor beta chains below come from one sample, sequenced in a study of blood T cell repertoires in COVID-19. The protocol was immunoSEQ multiplex PCR, while the TCRdb copy is restricted to in-frame clones and leaves out a portion. Of 100,000 to 120,000 clones in the sample, approximately 80% are singletons; the top ten hold 15%. Sequencing used peripheral blood. All receptors derive from a woman over 75 with acute or convalescent COVID-19.

This chain joins TRBV6-1 and TRBJ1-4; unclear D gene. The V gene's germline CDR1 is MNHNS and CDR2 SASEGT. The CDR3 loop spans 15 amino acids. V lost 2 bases and J 8 bases, leaving 15 bases between the germline ends. The CDR3: CASSERVLSGEKLFF. The CDR3, as DNA: TGTGCCAGCAGTGAACGAGTTCTGTCGGGGGAAAAACTGTTTTTT.

The gene calls are TRBV5-1 and TRBJ2-5, with TRBD1 matching 12 bases. Germline V lookup: CDR1 SGHRS, CDR2 YFSETQ. The CDR3 spans 15 residues. J gave up 4 bases and V 3 bases, and 4 bases lay outside the gene matches. CDR3 sequence (DNA): TGCGCCAGCAGCTGGGGGACAGGGGGCGGAGAGACCCAGTACTTC. Translation: CASSWGTGGGETQYF.

Concerning this clone: Other nucleotide sequences from this sample produce the same CDR3. The chain uses TRBV5-1 and TRBJ2-3; TRBD2 matches 16 bases. Germline CDR1 and CDR2: SGHRS and YFSETQ. The CDR3 is 16 residues long. Losses at the gene ends were 4 bases for V and 3 bases for J; bases not matched to a gene: 2. The CDR3 reads CASSPGLAGGTDTQYF. The CDR3 DNA reads TGCGCCAGCAGCCCGGGACTAGCGGGAGGGACAGATACGCAGTATTTT.

This clone was recorded once. This chain uses TRBV5-1 with TRBJ1-2; 8 bases are a match to TRBD1. Germline V gene sequence: CDR1 SGHRS, CDR2 YFSETQ. The CDR3 runs to 14 residues. V lost 3 bases and J lost 4; bases outside the gene matches: 5. The CDR3 DNA reads as TGCGCCAGCAGCTCGTCAGGGGGCGCCTATGGCTACACCTTC. This gives the protein CASSSSGGAYGYTF. The variable domain in full, with the rest retrieved from reference TRBV5-1 and TRBJ1-2, is KAGVTQTPRYLIKTRGQQVTLSCSPISGHRSVSWYQQTPGQGLQFLFEYFSETQRNKGNFPGRFSGRQFSNSRSEMNVSTLELGDSALYLCASSSSGGAYGYTFGSGTRLTVV.

V is TRBV5-1 and J is TRBJ2-3; D possibly corresponds to TRBD1 (6 bases). This CDR3 has 14 residues. Per the germline V gene, CDR1 is SGHRS and CDR2 is YFSETQ. V lost 0 bases and J 4 bases, leaving 9 bases between the germline ends. The CDR3: CASSLAPGADTQYF. DNA for the CDR3: TGCGCCAGCAGCTTGGCTCCAGGGGCAGATACGCAGTATTTT.

The chain uses TRBV9 and TRBJ2-7, with 8 bases that match TRBD2. The CDR3 spans 15 residues. Germline CDR1 and CDR2: SGDLS and YYNGEE. V was pared by 4 bases and J by 3 bases, with 9 bases of the junction left unmatched. CDR3 region: CASSPQASGYYEQYF. In nucleotides, the CDR3 is TGTGCCAGCAGCCCCCAGGCTAGCGGGTACTACGAGCAGTACTTC. Complete variable domain (other parts from reference TRBV9 and TRBJ2-7): DSGVTQTPKHLITATGQRVTLRCSPRSGDLSVYWYQQSLDQGLQFLIQYYNGEERAKGNILERFSAQQFPDLHSELNLSSLELGDSALYFCASSPQASGYYEQYFGPGTRLTVT.

The gene calls are TRBV6-5 and TRBJ2-5; D unresolved. Germline V gives CDR1 MNHEY, CDR2 SVGAGI. The V end lost 6 bases, the J end lost 2 bases, and 13 bases lay between the germline ends. CDR3 length: 14 amino acids. CDR3 nucleotide sequence: TGTGCCAGCAGCCTCTTTAGAGGTCAAGAGACCCAGTACTTC. Amino acids: CASSLFRGQETQYF.

Only one count was recorded for this clone. The J gene is TRBJ1-5, the V gene TRBV28; D remains ambiguous. The CDR3 consists of 17 residues. Per germline, CDR1 MDHEN and CDR2 SYDVKM. Trimming took 2 bases from V and 2 from J, leaving 16 bases between them. CDR3 region: CASSLIGRGYGNQPQHF. CDR3 in DNA: TGTGCCAGCAGTTTAATCGGCAGAGGGTATGGCAATCAGCCCCAGCATTTT.

This clone was observed a handful of times. The chain employs TRBV11-2 and TRBJ1-3, with D maybe TRBD1 (5 bases). This CDR3 is 13 amino acids long. V shed 4 bases and J shed 4 bases, with 8 bases lying between them. CDR1 and CDR2 from the germline V gene are SGHAT and FQNNGV. CDR3: CASSWPGGNTIYF. As DNA, the CDR3 is TGTGCCAGCAGCTGGCCAGGGGGAAACACCATATATTTT.

This chain uses TRBV6-2 or TRBV6-3 with TRBJ1-5; unclear D gene. The CDR3 runs to 13 residues. In germline, CDR1 is MNHEY, CDR2 SVGEGT. Trimming cost V 1 base and J 5 bases, with 6 bases left between them. CDR3 DNA sequence: TGTGCCAGCAGTTACTTGGGAGATCAGCCCCAGCATTTT. Its protein product is CASSYLGDQPQHF.

V and J are TRBV11-2 and TRBJ2-3, with 10 bases lining up with TRBD1. The CDR3 has 15 residues. V was pared by 1 base and J by 6 bases, with 4 bases of the junction left unmatched. CDR1 and CDR2 from the germline V gene are SGHAT and FQNNGV. The CDR3 DNA follows: TGTGCCAGCAGCTTAGTGGGGACAGGGGTGGATACGCAGTATTTT. It yields the protein CASSLVGTGVDTQYF.

The CDR3 DNA sequence: TGTGCCAGCAGCTTCGGGTCAGGGGGCGCCTACGAGCAGTACTTC. Encoded protein: CASSFGSGGAYEQYF. This sequence joins TRBV5-4 and TRBJ2-7; TRBD1 matches at 8 bases. The CDR3 consists of 15 residues. Germline V gene data show CDR1 as SGHNT and CDR2 as YYREEE (reference sequence). Trimming removed 2 bases from V and 2 bases from J; junction bases left unmatched: 6.

This CDR3 reads CASSLRRLAVYNEQFF. CDR3 sequence (DNA): TGTGCCAGCAGCTTAAGGAGACTAGCGGTTTACAATGAGCAGTTCTTC. The V and J genes are TRBV13 and TRBJ2-1; 9 nucleotides line up with TRBD2. J was trimmed by 4 bases and V by 2 bases; bases with no gene match: 6. The CDR3 has 16 residues. Germline V CDR1 and CDR2: PRHDT, FYEKMQ (reference sequence).

This chain links TRBV5-8 with TRBJ2-1; TRBD2 aligns across 14 bases. The CDR3 extends over 16 amino acids. After removal of 0 bases from V and 6 bases from J, the junction contained 2 bases not matched to a gene. Germline V gene data show CDR1 as SGHTS and CDR2 as YDEGEE. The CDR3 region is CASSLDGTSGSNEQFF. CDR3 DNA sequence: TGTGCCAGCAGCTTGGACGGGACTAGCGGGAGCAATGAGCAGTTCTTC.

The chain has TRBV3-1 (or the pseudogene TRBV3-2) and TRBJ2-1; TRBD2 matches 8 bases. Germline V gene data show CDR1 as LGHDT and CDR2 as YNNKEL (reference sequence). CDR3 size: 15 residues. With 2 bases clipped from V and 2 bases from J, the junction kept 2 bases outside the gene matches. The CDR3: CASSQSGRTYNEQFF. CDR3 in DNA: TGTGCCAGCAGCCAAAGCGGGAGAACCTACAATGAGCAGTTCTTC.

The chain combines TRBV3-1 (or the pseudogene TRBV3-2) with TRBJ1-1; perhaps TRBD1 as D (5 bases). Germline V lookup: CDR1 LGHDT, CDR2 YNNKEL (reference sequence). This CDR3 region has 15 residues. The V and J ends lost 4 bases and 6 bases respectively, with 18 bases between them. CDR3 coding DNA: TGTGCCAGCAGCCCCGATCAGGGTAGGCTCTCTGAAGCTTTCTTT. This codes for CASSPDQGRLSEAFF.

The V call is TRBV6-5, the J call TRBJ2-1, with 7 positions matching TRBD2. Looked up from germline, CDR1 is MNHEY and CDR2 is SVGAGI. The CDR3 spans 11 residues. Unmatched junction bases numbered 3, after V lost 8 bases and J lost 8 bases. Here the CDR3 DNA reads TGTGCCAGCGGAGCGGGACATGAGCAGTTCTTC. Translation gives CASGAGHEQFF.

The chain employs TRBV7-9 and TRBJ2-7, with TRBD2 matching over 12 bases. CDR1 and CDR2 (germline): SEHNR, FQNEAQ (reference sequence). The J segment lost 6 bases and the V segment lost 5 bases, leaving 8 bases of the junction unmatched. The CDR3 consists of 15 residues. The DNA for the CDR3 is TGTGCCAGCAGCCTGACTAGCGGGAGTCTAAGCGAGCAGTACTTC. Amino acid sequence: CASSLTSGSLSEQYF.

J is TRBJ2-7 and V is TRBV12-3 or TRBV12-4; D is perhaps TRBD1 (6 bases). V was clipped by 6 bases and J by 3 bases, with 12 bases between them. This CDR3 region has 13 residues. The CDR3 loop reads CASSYQQGYEQYF. CDR3 nucleotides: TGTGCCAGCAGCTATCAACAGGGCTACGAGCAGTACTTC.

This chain links TRBV2 with TRBJ1-2; no clear D. Germline assignment: CDR1 SNHLY and CDR2 FYNNEI. The germline V and J ends were trimmed by 3 bases and 6 bases, with 20 bases remaining between them. The CDR3 length is 16 residues. The CDR3 DNA is TGTGCCAGCAGTGATGTGGTAGCAGGAGGATGGGATGGCTACACCTTC. Protein product: CASSDVVAGGWDGYTF.

The chain recombines TRBV4-1 with TRBJ1-1, with D possibly TRBD1 on 6 matching bases. Between the trimmed V and J ends, which lost 1 base and 5 bases, there was a span of 14 bases. CDR1 is MGHRA and CDR2 is YSYEKL in the germline V gene. The CDR3 contains 15 residues. CDR3 nucleotide sequence: TGCGCCAGCAGCCAAGGTAACAGGGTTGATACTGAAGCTTTCTTT. Translated: CASSQGNRVDTEAFF.

The gene calls are TRBV27 and TRBJ1-5; 9 bases align to TRBD1. Per the germline V gene, CDR1 is MNHEY and CDR2 is SMNVEV (reference sequence). Trimming took 0 bases from V and 7 from J; bases not matched to a gene: 4. The CDR3 runs to 15 residues. CDR3 residues: CASSLSWTGAQPQHF. CDR3 in DNA: TGTGCCAGCAGTTTATCGTGGACAGGGGCCCAGCCCCAGCATTTT.

The chain uses TRBV18 and TRBJ1-2; D perhaps matches TRBD1 (5 bases). CDR3 length: 13 residues. The V gene lost 3 bases and the J gene lost 4 bases, with 9 bases spanning the gap. The germline V gene has CDR1 KGHSH and CDR2 LQKENI. This CDR3 is CASSPDSTYGYTF. The CDR3 nucleotides read TGTGCCAGCTCACCCGACAGTACCTATGGCTACACCTTC.

The chain is built from TRBV27 and TRBJ2-1; TRBD2 matches 15 bases. V lost 1 base, J lost 10 bases, and 8 bases stayed unmatched. The germline gives CDR1 MNHEY, CDR2 SMNVEV (reference sequence). The CDR3 consists of 17 residues. The CDR3 sequence: CASSLFRGLAGGGEQFF. The CDR3 region has the DNA TGTGCCAGCAGTTTATTTCGGGGACTAGCGGGAGGCGGGGAGCAGTTCTTC.

The rearrangement joins TRBV6-5 to TRBJ1-1, with D perhaps TRBD1 (5 bases). This CDR3 has 16 residues. V lost 3 bases, J lost 4 bases, and 18 bases lay in between. Germline assignment: CDR1 MNHEY and CDR2 SVGAGI. The CDR3 loop is CASSYRDSHGATEAFF. CDR3 nucleotides: TGTGCCAGCAGTTATCGGGACTCCCACGGAGCCACTGAAGCTTTCTTT.

The rearrangement uses TRBV19 and TRBJ1-5; a weak D match, TRBD1 (5 bases). The CDR3 has 15 residues. Trimming cost V 4 bases and J 7 bases, with 17 bases left between them. Germline V gives CDR1 LNHDA, CDR2 SQIVND (reference sequence). The CDR3: CASSRPVGVAQPQHF. CDR3 coding DNA: TGTGCCAGTAGTAGACCCGTAGGGGTGGCACAGCCCCAGCATTTT.

This chain joins TRBV5-1 and TRBJ2-5; 9 positions match TRBD1. With 1 base clipped from V and 5 bases from J, the junction kept 6 bases outside the gene matches. Per the germline V gene, CDR1 is SGHRS and CDR2 is YFSETQ. The CDR3 loop spans 15 amino acids. Written as DNA, the CDR3 is TGCGCCAGCAGCTTGTTACCGGGACAGGGCGAGACCCAGTACTTC. Translated, it gives CASSLLPGQGETQYF.

The chain couples TRBV19 to TRBJ2-1; a possible D gene is TRBD2 (6 bases). CDR1 is LNHDA and CDR2 is SQIVND in the germline V gene (reference sequence). The CDR3 has 14 residues. Deletions cut 2 bases from V and 9 bases from J, with 14 bases between. The CDR3 sequence: CASSITSQRVEQFF. The CDR3 coding sequence is TGTGCCAGTAGTATAACGAGCCAGCGGGTTGAGCAGTTCTTC.

This chain connects TRBV29-1 to TRBJ1-2; D may be TRBD1 (6 bases). Germline V gene sequence: CDR1 SQVTM, CDR2 ANQGSEA. The CDR3 has 13 residues. V was clipped by 4 bases and J by 4 bases, with 13 bases between them. The CDR3 is CSVVPDSTYGYTF. CDR3 sequence (DNA): TGCAGCGTTGTCCCGGACAGCACCTATGGCTACACCTTC.